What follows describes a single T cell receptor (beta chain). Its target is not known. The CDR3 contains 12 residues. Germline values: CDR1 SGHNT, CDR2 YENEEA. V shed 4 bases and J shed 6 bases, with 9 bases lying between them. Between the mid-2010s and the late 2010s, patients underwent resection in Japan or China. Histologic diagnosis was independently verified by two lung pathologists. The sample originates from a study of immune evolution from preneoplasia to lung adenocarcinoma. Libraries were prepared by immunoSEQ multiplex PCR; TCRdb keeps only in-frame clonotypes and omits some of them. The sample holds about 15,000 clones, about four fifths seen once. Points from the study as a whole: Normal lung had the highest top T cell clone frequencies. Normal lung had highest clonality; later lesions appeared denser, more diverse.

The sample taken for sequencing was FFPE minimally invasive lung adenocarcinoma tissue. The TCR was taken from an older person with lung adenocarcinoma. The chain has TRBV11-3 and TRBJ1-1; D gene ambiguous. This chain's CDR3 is CASSSGYAEAFF. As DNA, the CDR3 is TGTGCCAGCAGCTCGGGGTACGCTGAAGCTTTCTTT.